The 23 T cell receptor beta chains reported below all come from one sample, sequenced in a study of T-cell reconstitution after alpha-beta-depleted transplantation in children. Library preparation (for TCRbeta) was performed with unique molecular identifiers. TCRdb re-called the PCR reads through MiXCR, storing one row per CDR3 protein. This table has 200,000 to 250,000 distinct CDR3 sequences, approximately 8% appearing once. Here the sequenced sample was PBMCs, mostly from graft donor cells, taken 360 days after TCRalphabeta/CD19-depleted stem cell transplant. These receptors were obtained from a male patient under 10 years old who had a stem cell transplant for acute myeloid leukemia, so the T cells may come from the graft donor.

This clonotype was seen a few times. The CDR3: CASSLVPGTSGYNEQFF. The CDR3 coding sequence is TGCGCCAGCAGCTTGGTCCCCGGGACTAGCGGTTACAATGAGCAGTTCTTC. The J gene is TRBJ2-1, the V gene TRBV5-1; 11 bases agree with TRBD2. The germline V gene has CDR1 SGHRS and CDR2 YFSETQ. The length of the CDR3 is 17 residues. V was clipped by 0 bases and J by 4 bases; unmatched bases: 6.

Concerning this clonotype itself: A much larger clone is a single base away; this may be a read error. The chain combines TRBV12-3 or TRBV12-4 with TRBJ1-1; TRBD1 matches at 7 bases. The CDR3 is 13 amino acids. DNA of the CDR3: TGTGCCAGCAGTCGACAGGGTGACACTAAAGCTTTCTTT. This translates into CASSRQGDTKAFF.

This clonotype was detected a few times. The CDR3 nucleotides are TGTGCCAGCAGCTTTAATAGGGCGGGCACAGATACGCAGTATTTT. This codes for CASSFNRAGTDTQYF. The chain joins TRBV7-2 to TRBJ2-3; D not resolved. The CDR3 sequence is 15 residues long. Germline lookup yields CDR1 SGHTA and CDR2 FQGNSA. V was trimmed by 3 bases and J by 1 base, leaving 11 bases between them.

There are many counts of this clonotype. The chain links TRBV12-3 or TRBV12-4 to TRBJ2-7, with D possibly matching TRBD1 (6 bases). This CDR3 has 16 amino acids. V lost 5 bases and J 1 base, leaving 18 bases between the germline ends. The CDR3 DNA is TGTGCCAGCAGTCCGTCAGGGGAGTTTCCTTCCTACGAGCAGTACGTC. Translating it yields CASSPSGEFPSYEQYV.

This clonotype appeared a single time. The chain uses TRBV4-2 and TRBJ2-2; D may correspond to TRBD1 or TRBD2 (5 bases each). This CDR3 comprises 15 residues. The germline gives CDR1 LGHNA, CDR2 YNFKEQ. V gave up 4 bases and J gave up 0 bases, with 9 bases separating them. CDR3 sequence (DNA): TGTGCCAGCAGCCGGGGACCGTCGAACACCGGGGAGCTGTTTTTT. Translating it yields CASSRGPSNTGELFF.

The rearrangement joins TRBV10-3 to TRBJ1-2; 9 bases are a match to TRBD1. Losses at the gene ends were 8 bases for V and 6 bases for J; bases not matched to a gene: 7. This CDR3 contains 13 residues. CDR1 ENHRY and CDR2 SYGVKD come from the germline V gene. The CDR3 region is CAIGTGMTNGYTF. DNA of the CDR3: TGTGCCATCGGGACAGGGATGACGAATGGCTACACCTTC.

In this sample, this clonotype turned up once. This could be a read error, since a much larger clone is one nucleotide away. The rearrangement uses TRBV6-6 and TRBJ2-5; D gene unclear. With 8 bases removed from V and 6 bases from J, the gap between germline ends came to 16 bases. Germline V lookup: CDR1 MNHNY, CDR2 SVGAGI (reference sequence). The CDR3 consists of 13 residues. DNA of the CDR3: TGTGCCAGCCAAAGGATAATTCAGAAGACCCAGTACTTC. It encodes CASQRIIQKTQYF.

CDR3 DNA sequence: TGTGCCAGCAGCCCTACATTCCGGACTAGCGGGAACACCGGGGAGCTGTTTTTT. Translation: CASSPTFRTSGNTGELFF. The V and J genes are TRBV14 and TRBJ2-2; TRBD2 matches at 10 bases. V gave up 4 bases and J gave up 1 base; unmatched junction bases: 9. CDR3 length equals 18 residues. CDR1 is SGHDN, CDR2 FVKESK, per germline.

This clonotype was picked up a small number of times. The chain couples TRBV4-1 to TRBJ2-5; possible D gene TRBD2, 6 bases. The CDR3 has 19 amino acids. The germline CDR1 and CDR2 sequences are MGHRA and YSYEKL. Trimming stripped 0 bases from V and 6 bases from J, with 26 bases between. The CDR3 sequence: CASSQDPEMAGLHPQTQYF. The DNA for the CDR3 is TGCGCCAGCAGCCAAGACCCGGAGATGGCGGGACTTCATCCACAGACCCAGTACTTC.

This clonotype was observed a handful of times. The rearrangement joins TRBV20-1 to TRBJ2-5; weak D call: TRBD1 (5 bases). The CDR3 length is 16 residues. Trimming stripped 3 bases from V and 1 base from J, with 18 bases between. CDR1 is DFQATT, CDR2 SNEGSKA, per germline (reference sequence). The CDR3 DNA sequence: TGCAGTGCTAGGGGTCCGAGACAGCTTTTCCAAGAGACCCAGTACTTC. It translates to CSARGPRQLFQETQYF.

The table lists this clonotype with a few counts. The J gene is TRBJ2-5, the V gene TRBV12-3 or TRBV12-4; TRBD1 agrees at 7 bases. This CDR3 spans 16 amino acids. The V and J ends lost 2 bases and 2 bases, in that order; junction bases with no gene match: 8. CDR3 bases: TGTGCCAGCAGTTTAAGGTCAGACAGGGCTCAAGAGACCCAGTACTTC. Its translation: CASSLRSDRAQETQYF.

The chain combines TRBV5-1 with TRBJ2-2, with D uncertain. Germline CDR1 is SGHRS and CDR2 is YFSETQ. With 0 bases removed from V and 4 bases from J, the gap between germline ends came to 13 bases. The CDR3 loop spans 16 amino acids. CDR3 DNA sequence: TGCGCCAGCAGCTTGGGAGGCAGGATCTTCACCGGGGAGCTGTTTTTT. Translation gives CASSLGGRIFTGELFF.

This clonotype has ten or more counts. The rearrangement uses TRBV18 and TRBJ2-2, with D tentatively TRBD1 (6 bases). Germline lookup yields CDR1 KGHSH and CDR2 LQKENI. V lost 3 bases and J lost 0, with 11 bases in between. The CDR3 is 16 amino acids. The CDR3 DNA reads TGTGCCAGCTCACCTTGGGACATCTCGAACACCGGGGAGCTGTTTTTT. It encodes CASSPWDISNTGELFF.

Many counts were recorded for this clonotype. The rearrangement uses TRBV18 and TRBJ2-2, with D unresolved. This CDR3 contains 13 residues. The V and J ends lost 4 bases and 1 base respectively, with 4 bases between them. Germline V CDR1 and CDR2: KGHSH, LQKENI. The CDR3 region has the DNA TGTGCCAGCTCACGGCAGAACACCGGGGAGCTGTTTTTT. The encoded protein is CASSRQNTGELFF. The variable domain in full, with the rest retrieved from reference TRBV18 and TRBJ2-2, is NAGVMQNPRHLVRRRGQEARLRCSPMKGHSHVYWYRQLPEEGLKFMVYLQKENIIDESGMPKERFSAEFPKEGPSILRIQQVVRGDSAAYFCASSRQNTGELFFGEGSRLTVL.

Ten or more counts support this clonotype. One end of the junction varies from germline; a read error may be responsible. The rearrangement joins TRBV6-2 or TRBV6-3 to TRBJ2-6; D gene uncertain. CDR3 length equals 16 residues. The germline V gene has CDR1 MNHEY and CDR2 SVGEGT. The CDR3 DNA sequence: TGTACCAGCAGTCACCGGCCAAAGGTTGGGGCCAACGTCCTGACTTTC. Protein sequence: CTSSHRPKVGANVLTF.

This clonotype was observed a handful of times. The rearrangement joins TRBV20-1 to TRBJ1-1; D not resolved. V was cut by 4 bases and J by 1 base, with 7 bases left in between. Germline V gene lookup returns CDR1 DFQATT and CDR2 SNEGSKA (reference sequence). The CDR3 spans 12 residues. In nucleotides, the CDR3 is TGCAGTGCTACACAGACGAACACTGAAGCTTTCTTT. Its protein is CSATQTNTEAFF.

This clonotype has at least ten counts. The CDR3 coding sequence is TGCGCCAGCAGCCCAGGGTTAGATGACACTGAAGCTTTCTTT. This translates into CASSPGLDDTEAFF. The chain carries TRBV5-1 and TRBJ1-1, with a possible D match to TRBD1 (5 bases). Trimming took off 4 bases at V and 3 bases at J, with 13 bases between the two ends. CDR3 length: 14 amino acids. Per germline, CDR1 SGHRS and CDR2 YFSETQ. Combining the CDR3 with reference TRBV5-1 and TRBJ1-1 gives the whole variable domain KAGVTQTPRYLIKTRGQQVTLSCSPISGHRSVSWYQQTPGQGLQFLFEYFSETQRNKGNFPGRFSGRQFSNSRSEMNVSTLELGDSALYLCASSPGLDDTEAFFGQGTRLTVV.

This clonotype has more than one count but fewer than ten. The V call is TRBV5-1, the J call TRBJ1-4, with D uncertain. The CDR3 extends over 15 amino acids. From germline, CDR1 is SGHRS and CDR2 YFSETQ. V was pared by 0 bases and J by 3 bases, with 9 bases between. CDR3 sequence reads: CASSLGSGPNEKLFF. In DNA form, the CDR3 reads TGCGCCAGCAGCTTGGGGAGCGGACCTAATGAAAAACTGTTTTTT.

This clonotype was detected many times. The rearrangement uses TRBV7-2 and TRBJ2-1, with D unresolved. V lost 4 bases and J lost 2, with 12 bases in between. Germline loops: CDR1 SGHTA, CDR2 FQGNSA. This CDR3 comprises 15 residues. The CDR3 spells CASSSQSVPYNEQFF. The CDR3 DNA is TGTGCCAGCAGCTCCCAAAGTGTCCCCTACAATGAGCAGTTCTTC.

This clonotype occurred a few times. The chain links TRBV5-1 to TRBJ2-1; TRBD1 agrees at 9 bases. The V and J ends lost 2 bases and 0 bases, in that order; junction bases with no gene match: 3. The CDR3 length is 16 residues. Germline V gives CDR1 SGHRS, CDR2 YFSETQ. CDR3 sequence reads: CASSFTGGSSYNEQFF. The DNA for the CDR3 is TGCGCCAGCAGCTTTACAGGGGGCAGCTCCTACAATGAGCAGTTCTTC.

This clonotype has a handful of counts. This chain uses TRBV18 with TRBJ2-2, with D tentatively TRBD1 (6 bases). The germline V gene encodes CDR1 KGHSH and CDR2 LQKENI. The CDR3 length is 14 residues. V was cut by 6 bases and J by 6 bases, with 14 bases left in between. This CDR3 is CASSPAGAAGELFF. DNA of the CDR3: TGTGCCAGCTCCCCCGCAGGGGCCGCCGGGGAGCTGTTTTTT.

This clonotype has at least ten counts. The rearrangement links TRBV25-1 to TRBJ1-5; no clear D. This CDR3 contains 14 residues. In germline, CDR1 is MGHDK, CDR2 SYGVNS. V shed 3 bases and J shed 4 bases, with 10 bases lying between them. The CDR3 DNA reads as TGTGCCAGCAGTGATTTCGGACGGAATCAGCCCCAGCATTTT. This codes for CASSDFGRNQPQHF.

This clonotype has only a few counts. The rearrangement uses TRBV12-3 or TRBV12-4 and TRBJ1-1, with a tentative D call TRBD1 (6 bases). The CDR3 covers 12 residues. V shed 3 bases and J shed 7 bases, with 9 bases lying between them. The CDR3 DNA reads as TGTGCCAGCAGTTTTGCCAGGGGTGAAGCTTTCTTT. Amino acid sequence: CASSFARGEAFF.